A single sample gave rise to the 8 T cell receptor beta chains below, sequenced in a study of blood T cells in healthy people across ages. PCR was performed a second time for about 7 to 12 cycles using a sample-barcoded 5' primer and a J-beta primer mix. Via MiXCR, TCRdb re-called the 5' RACE reads, giving one row per CDR3 protein. Here the sample spans over 700,000 distinct CDR3 sequences, about 53% being singletons. Sequencing was performed on blood. Receptors originate from a man older than 75 in good health.

This clonotype was seen a few times. The rearrangement links TRBV7-2 to TRBJ2-5; D not resolved. This CDR3 is 13 amino acids long. The ends were cut back, 3 bases at V and 2 bases at J, with 7 bases in the middle. Germline CDR1 reads SGHTA; CDR2 reads FQGNSA. CDR3 loop: CASSFLLQETQYF. The CDR3 coding sequence is TGTGCCAGCAGCTTCCTCCTGCAAGAGACCCAGTACTTC. Based on the CDR3 plus reference TRBV7-2 and TRBJ2-5, the full variable domain is GAGVSQSPSNKVTEKGKDVELRCDPISGHTALYWYRQSLGQGLEFLIYFQGNSAPDKSGLPSDRFSAERTGGSVSTLTIQRTQQEDSAVYLCASSFLLQETQYFGPGTRLLVL.

This clonotype showed up just a few times. The chain joins TRBV7-2 to TRBJ2-3; 8 bases are a match to TRBD2. Losses at the gene ends were 6 bases for V and 3 bases for J; bases not matched to a gene: 11. Germline CDR1 is SGHTA and CDR2 is FQGNSA. The CDR3 is 16 amino acids. CDR3 sequence (DNA): TGTGCCAGCAGGCTAGGGGCGGGAGGAGTGACAGATACGCAGTATTTT. Protein product: CASRLGAGGVTDTQYF.

This chain uses TRBV10-3 with TRBJ2-4; TRBD1 agrees at 10 bases. Germline V CDR1 and CDR2: ENHRY, SYGVKD. Trimming removed 4 bases from V and 13 bases from J; junction bases left unmatched: 10. This CDR3 comprises 14 residues. The CDR3: CAISVRQGAQEQYF. The CDR3 region has the DNA TGTGCCATCAGTGTCCGACAGGGGGCGCAGGAGCAGTACTTC.

This clonotype has a handful of counts. The chain has TRBV25-1 and TRBJ2-7, with D possibly being TRBD2 (6 bases). Germline V CDR1 and CDR2: MGHDK, SYGVNS. Trimming left V 4 bases short and J 2 bases short, with 9 bases between. The CDR3 spans 13 residues. This chain's CDR3 is CASSGLGPYEQYF. CDR3 DNA sequence: TGTGCCAGCAGTGGACTAGGACCCTACGAGCAGTACTTC.

This chain links TRBV30 with TRBJ1-2, with D possibly being TRBD1 (5 bases). This CDR3 has 10 amino acids. V lost 5 bases to trimming and J lost 8 bases, with 9 bases between them. Germline CDR1 and CDR2: GTSNPN and SVGIG (reference sequence). The CDR3 protein is CAWGTGGYTF. The DNA for the CDR3 is TGTGCCTGGGGGACGGGAGGCTACACCTTC.

This clonotype was counted between two and nine times. The chain joins TRBV29-1 to TRBJ2-5; the D is unclear. The V end was cut by 4 bases, the J end by 5 bases, with 11 bases between. This CDR3 comprises 12 residues. Germline-derived CDR1 and CDR2 are SQVTM and ANQGSEA. The CDR3, as DNA: TGCAGCGTTGCTACGGGCGGTGAGACCCAGTACTTC. Amino acids: CSVATGGETQYF.

The rearrangement links TRBV21-1 to TRBJ2-7; whether TRBD2, the table's D call, matches the DNA was not checked. TRBV21-1 is a known pseudogene. The CDR3 is made up of 14 amino acids. The CDR3 DNA reads as TGTGCCAGCAGTTACCAACTAGCGGTCTACGAGCAGTACTTC. Translated: CASSYQLAVYEQYF.

V usage is TRBV20-1 and J usage is TRBJ2-5; D tentatively fits TRBD1 or TRBD2 (5 bases each). Between the trimmed V and J ends, which lost 1 base and 1 base, there was a span of 13 bases. Germline V lookup: CDR1 DFQATT, CDR2 SNEGSKA (reference sequence). The CDR3 extends over 15 amino acids. This CDR3 reads CSARVGTGIQETQYF. In nucleotides, the CDR3 is TGCAGTGCTAGAGTTGGGACGGGCATCCAAGAGACCCAGTACTTC.